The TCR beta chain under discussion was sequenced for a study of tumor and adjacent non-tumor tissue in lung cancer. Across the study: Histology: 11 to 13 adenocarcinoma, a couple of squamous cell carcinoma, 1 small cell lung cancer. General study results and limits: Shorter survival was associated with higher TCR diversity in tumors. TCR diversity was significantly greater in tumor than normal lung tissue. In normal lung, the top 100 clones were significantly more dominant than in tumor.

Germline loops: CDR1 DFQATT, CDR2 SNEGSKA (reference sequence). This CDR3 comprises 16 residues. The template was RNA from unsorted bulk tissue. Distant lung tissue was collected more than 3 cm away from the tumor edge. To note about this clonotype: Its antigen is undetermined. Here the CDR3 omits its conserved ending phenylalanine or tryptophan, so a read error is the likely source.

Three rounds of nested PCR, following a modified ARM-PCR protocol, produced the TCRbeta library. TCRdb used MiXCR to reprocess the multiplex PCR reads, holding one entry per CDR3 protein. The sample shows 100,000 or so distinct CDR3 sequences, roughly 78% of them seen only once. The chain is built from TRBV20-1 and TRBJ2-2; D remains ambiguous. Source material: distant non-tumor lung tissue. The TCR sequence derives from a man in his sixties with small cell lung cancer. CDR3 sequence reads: CSASYSSALSTGELFY. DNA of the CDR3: TGCAGCGCTAGTTACTCCTCAGCTTTGAGCACCGGGGAGCTGTTTTAT.